This passage covers 23 T cell receptor beta chains from one sample sequenced in a study of T-cell memory formation after mild COVID-19. Via MiXCR, TCRdb re-called the 5' RACE reads, giving one row per CDR3 protein. Found here are about 57,000 distinct CDR3 sequences, 10% to 15% of them singletons; the top ten hold roughly a quarter. Sequencing was done on a sample of PBMCs or a T cell subset sorted from them (not recorded which). The receptor source for this set is a man aged 18 to 30 who had mild COVID-19 (a few samples of this study predate the infection). Cell type and time point are not known.

V gene TRBV18 combines with J gene TRBJ2-7; maybe TRBD2 (5 bases). CDR1 KGHSH and CDR2 LQKENI come from the germline V gene. Between the trimmed V and J ends, which lost 4 bases and 2 bases, there was a span of 15 bases. CDR3 size: 15 residues. The CDR3 DNA reads TGTGCCAGCTCACACCCACCGGGGAGCACCTACGAGCAGTACTTC. This sequence encodes CASSHPPGSTYEQYF.

V is TRBV6-1 and J is TRBJ2-7, with a weak D call TRBD2 (6 bases). This CDR3 region has 14 residues. Deletions cut 8 bases from V and 5 bases from J, with 19 bases between. Germline V CDR1 and CDR2: MNHNS, SASEGT. The CDR3 coding sequence is TGTGCCAGCGTGAGGCAGGGAGGTACCCACGAGCAGTACGTC. This gives the protein CASVRQGGTHEQYV.

CDR3 region: CASSLFFLKTEAFF. The CDR3, as DNA: TGCGCCAGCAGCTTGTTCTTCCTAAAGACTGAAGCTTTCTTT. The rearrangement uses TRBV5-1 and TRBJ1-1; D gene ambiguous. The V and J ends lost 1 base and 5 bases respectively, with 12 bases between them. The CDR3 is 14 residues long. The germline gives CDR1 SGHRS, CDR2 YFSETQ.

This clonotype has just a few counts. V usage is TRBV28 and J usage is TRBJ1-6; the match to TRBD1 covers 9 bases. CDR1 is MDHEN and CDR2 is SYDVKM in the germline V gene. V lost 6 bases to trimming and J lost 10 bases; unmatched junction nucleotides: 10. The CDR3 is 15 amino acids. CDR3 in amino acids: CASSLNRGRGSPLHF. In nucleotides, the CDR3 is TGTGCCAGCAGCCTGAACAGGGGGCGAGGATCACCCCTCCACTTT.

The chain has TRBV5-1 and TRBJ2-7; 10 nucleotides line up with TRBD2. The CDR3 covers 16 residues. J was trimmed by 5 bases and V by 3 bases; bases with no gene match: 11. Per the germline V gene, CDR1 is SGHRS and CDR2 is YFSETQ. CDR3 residues: CASSSGPGLASHEQYF. The DNA of the CDR3 is TGCGCCAGCAGCTCCGGACCGGGACTAGCGTCCCACGAGCAGTACTTC.

The chain has TRBV5-1 and TRBJ1-4; no firm D call. V lost 0 bases and J 12 bases, leaving 18 bases between the germline ends. Germline-derived CDR1 and CDR2 are SGHRS and YFSETQ. This CDR3 is built from 15 residues. This chain's CDR3 is CASSLVGPPLAELFF. The CDR3 coding sequence is TGCGCCAGCAGCTTGGTCGGCCCGCCGTTAGCGGAACTGTTTTTT.

This sequence joins TRBV24-1 and TRBJ2-5; a weak D match, TRBD1 (6 bases). The CDR3 spans 15 residues. The ends were cut back, 4 bases at V and 3 bases at J, with 14 bases in the middle. The germline V gene has CDR1 KGHDR and CDR2 SFDVKD. The CDR3 DNA follows: TGTGCCACCAGTGACGCTACCGGGACAAAAGAGACCCAGTACTTC. Its protein product is CATSDATGTKETQYF.

This clonotype was counted between two and nine times. The chain employs TRBV9 and TRBJ1-2, with a possible D match to TRBD1 (6 bases). The V and J ends lost 4 bases and 4 bases respectively, with 14 bases between them. The CDR3 totals 14 residues. The V gene's germline CDR1 is SGDLS and CDR2 YYNGEE. CDR3 in amino acids: CASSPGQSSYGYTF. The CDR3 nucleotides are TGTGCCAGCAGCCCGGGACAATCTAGCTATGGCTACACCTTC.

This clonotype has just a few counts. V usage is TRBV20-1 and J usage is TRBJ2-3; D uncertain. The V end lost 2 bases, the J end lost 9 bases, and 15 bases lay between the germline ends. The CDR3 sequence is 13 residues long. Germline assignment: CDR1 DFQATT and CDR2 SNEGSKA (reference sequence). The CDR3 protein is CSARRDMPITQYF. CDR3 coding DNA: TGCAGTGCTAGAAGGGATATGCCCATCACGCAGTATTTT.

This clonotype has at least ten counts. V usage is TRBV5-1 and J usage is TRBJ2-3; D possibly matches TRBD1 or TRBD2 (5 bases each). V was pared by 3 bases and J by 6 bases, with 14 bases between. This CDR3 region has 14 residues. Germline V gives CDR1 SGHRS, CDR2 YFSETQ. The DNA for the CDR3 is TGCGCCAGCAGCTCAAGTGGGGGTATGGATACGCAGTATTTT. This codes for CASSSSGGMDTQYF.

The rearrangement links TRBV6-5 to TRBJ2-7, with D perhaps TRBD1 (5 bases). CDR1 and CDR2 (germline): MNHEY, SVGAGI. V was cut by 4 bases and J by 4 bases, with 11 bases left in between. This CDR3 is 13 amino acids long. The CDR3 spells CASSSQGGYEQYF. In DNA form, the CDR3 reads TGTGCCAGCAGTTCCCAGGGTGGGTACGAGCAGTACTTC.

The gene calls are TRBV11-2 and TRBJ2-7; the match to TRBD1 covers 7 bases. Germline loops: CDR1 SGHAT, CDR2 FQNNGV. V gave up 4 bases and J gave up 7 bases; unmatched junction bases: 16. CDR3 length equals 16 residues. CDR3: CASSSPGEGAMGEQYF. CDR3 bases: TGTGCCAGCAGCTCGCCGGGCGAGGGGGCGATGGGAGAGCAGTACTTC. Looking up the rest from reference TRBV11-2 and TRBJ2-7 gives the full variable domain: EAGVAQSPRYKIIEKRQSVAFWCNPISGHATLYWYQQILGQGPKLLIQFQNNGVVDDSQLPKDRFSAERLKGVDSTLKIQPAKLEDSAVYLCASSSPGEGAMGEQYFGPGTRLTVT.

This clonotype was counted at least ten times. V usage is TRBV7-3 and J usage is TRBJ2-2, with D uncertain. The V end lost 5 bases, the J end lost 6 bases, and 7 bases lay between the germline ends. The CDR3 runs 12 residues. The germline V gene encodes CDR1 SGHTA and CDR2 FQGTGA. In DNA, the CDR3 is TGTGCCAGCAGCCCAGGACCCGGGGAGCTGTTTTTT. This encodes CASSPGPGELFF.

The genes are TRBV6-5 and TRBJ1-2; D is undetermined. The CDR3 is 16 residues long. Germline loops: CDR1 MNHEY, CDR2 SVGAGI. Trimming removed 5 bases at V and 1 base at J, with 17 bases between. The CDR3 sequence is CASSPRVSAFNYGYTF. CDR3 sequence (DNA): TGTGCCAGCAGTCCCCGGGTGAGCGCGTTTAACTATGGCTACACCTTC.

The chain recombines TRBV20-1 with TRBJ1-5; the D gene is possibly TRBD1 (6 bases). In germline, CDR1 is DFQATT, CDR2 SNEGSKA (reference sequence). This CDR3 has 14 residues. The ends were cut back, 4 bases at V and 2 bases at J, with 12 bases in the middle. The CDR3 loop reads CSAMDGGGNQPQHF. The CDR3 DNA is TGCAGTGCTATGGACGGGGGCGGCAATCAGCCCCAGCATTTT.

This clonotype appeared a few times. The chain recombines TRBV4-3 with TRBJ1-3; D is ambiguous. The CDR3 is 14 amino acids. V dropped 4 bases and J dropped 8 bases, with 15 bases sitting between them. Germline V lookup: CDR1 LGHNA, CDR2 YSLEER. The CDR3 DNA reads as TGCGCCAGCAGCCCAGACGGGTTCGTCGACACCATATATTTT. Amino acids: CASSPDGFVDTIYF.

This clonotype was seen many times. The V call is TRBV7-8, the J call TRBJ2-7, with D possibly TRBD1 on 6 matching bases. This CDR3 contains 12 residues. CDR1 and CDR2 (germline): SGHVS, FQNEAQ. The V end was cut by 8 bases, the J end by 2 bases, with 10 bases between. CDR3 amino acids: CASPKGAYEQYV. Written as DNA, the CDR3 is TGTGCCAGCCCTAAGGGGGCCTACGAGCAGTACGTC.

This clonotype came up a few times. The chain joins TRBV30 to TRBJ1-2; D remains unclear. Germline values: CDR1 GTSNPN, CDR2 SVGIG (reference sequence). CDR3 length: 12 residues. The germline V and J ends were trimmed by 3 bases and 8 bases, with 13 bases remaining between them. The CDR3 DNA sequence: TGTGCCTGGAGCCCCCGGGAAGGGGGCTACACCTTC. Its translation: CAWSPREGGYTF.

This chain uses TRBV29-1 with TRBJ2-7; D ambiguous. Germline V gene sequence: CDR1 SQVTM, CDR2 ANQGSEA. This CDR3 has 11 amino acids. The V end was cut by 4 bases, the J end by 2 bases, with 6 bases between. The CDR3 is CSVATAYEQYV. The CDR3 DNA reads TGCAGCGTTGCGACCGCCTACGAGCAGTACGTC.

V is TRBV7-2 and J is TRBJ2-3; D unclear. The CDR3 has 12 residues. Germline CDR1 is SGHTA and CDR2 is FQGNSA. Trimming stripped 5 bases from V and 3 bases from J, with 6 bases between. CDR3: CASSLKTDTQYF. CDR3 bases: TGTGCCAGCAGCCTGAAGACAGATACGCAGTATTTT.

This sequence joins TRBV6-2 or TRBV6-3 and TRBJ1-1; no clear D gene. Germline V gene data show CDR1 as MNHEY and CDR2 as SVGEGT. There are 14 residues in the CDR3. Trimming removed 2 bases from V and 1 base from J, with 8 bases in between. Written as DNA, the CDR3 is TGTGCCAGCAGTTACCAAACGGCGAACACTGAAGCTTTCTTT. It yields the protein CASSYQTANTEAFF.

This clonotype was picked up a small number of times. This chain uses TRBV5-1 with TRBJ1-2; D gene uncertain. The CDR3 consists of 12 residues. Germline V lookup: CDR1 SGHRS, CDR2 YFSETQ. Between the trimmed V and J ends, which lost 0 bases and 0 bases, there was a span of 0 bases. The DNA of the CDR3 is TGCGCCAGCAGCTTGGCTAACTATGGCTACACCTTC. Translation: CASSLANYGYTF.

This clonotype was detected ten times or more. This chain joins TRBV12-3 or TRBV12-4 and TRBJ2-1; 9 bases agree with TRBD1. V gave up 8 bases and J gave up 13 bases; unmatched junction bases: 12. The CDR3 totals 13 residues. The chain's CDR3 is CASENRDRAHQFF. CDR3 DNA: TGTGCCAGCGAAAACCGGGACAGGGCCCACCAGTTCTTC.